This record looks at one TCR beta chain sequence and its context. What this receptor recognizes is not known. No qualities accompany the bases; no much larger clone lies one base away. Based on the germline V gene, the CDR1 and CDR2 sequences are MRHNA and SNTAGT. V is clipped by 3 bases and J by 4 bases, and the sequence between their germline boundaries is 16 bases long. From the cysteine up to the phenylalanine, the CDR3 has a length of 16 residues. Only the CDR3 DNA is retained, 48 bases long and in frame from the first base. Each donor gave one peripheral blood draw, roughly 120 mL on average, collected into heparinised tubes. A BD FACSAria II was used to sort naive, central memory, regulatory and stem cell-like memory CD4+ T cells with a panel that included CD45RO, CCR7, CD25, CD127, CD95 and CD27. Purity was above 98% for every sorted population. PBMCs were isolated immediately by Lymphoprep density gradient centrifugation and stained directly without culture. So that batch effects would be minimized, each experiment stained and sorted samples in pairs, pairing one healthy donor with one patient.

The High Capacity cDNA Reverse Transcription Kit was used to reverse transcribe all of the isolated RNA, meaning that expressed TCRB transcripts were what got sequenced. Deep immunoSEQ sequencing was applied to naive, central memory and regulatory T cell samples, giving an average of roughly 3.5 million total reads per sample. After sorted cells were lysed in RLT buffer, RNA was extracted with DNase-treated RNeasy Micro or Mini kits, with the choice depending on cell number. To prevent cross-contamination, every cell subset was processed on its own, while patient and healthy donor samples were processed together. Using the immunoSEQ multiplex PCR, TCRB sequences were amplified from cDNA into 87-bp fragments spanning the CDR3 region. Amplicons were sequenced on the Illumina HiSeq platform. In the paper's pipeline: Synthetic template baselines were used to correct PCR bias computationally, reads within Hamming distance 2 were collapsed, and singletons that could not be merged were discarded. Reads were aligned against IMGT so that V, D and J genes, CDR3 length and insertions or deletions at six rearrangement sites could be assigned. Clonotype counts were normalized to sorted cell number within each subset before computing true diversity and Gini coefficients with the tcR R package. The overlap coefficient, calculated on TCRB nucleotide sequences, was used to measure repertoire sharing. The source is immuneACCESS, and TCRdb retained only in-frame sequences with V and J called. Part of the clones is not carried over; for the studies checked, unresolved V genes explain less than half of this, and the remainder is unexplained. The V and J calls and clone size were taken over from that table, and D and trimming were inferred from the DNA. The sample contains under 250,000 clones, roughly a tenth of them found a single time. In total, the top ten clones hold approximately 1.3% of the sample.

The data stem from a study of beta chain features in type 1 diabetes (dated 2018 in TCRdb). As for the study more broadly: No differences in mean age, gender distribution, total cell number or subset yield were found between patients and healthy donors. A total of under 140,000,000 sorted cells were examined across all samples, and the number of cells per subset was strongly correlated with RNA yield. In the study, recently diagnosed type 1 diabetes patients and matched healthy donors were compared on the TCRB repertoires of their sorted circulating CD4+ T cell subsets. Naive and central memory subsets were obtained from all 30 or so donors, but regulatory and stem cell-like memory subsets were isolated from only 8 patients and roughly eight healthy donors.

What the study reported, not specific to this receptor: Because cDNA was sequenced instead of genomic DNA, activated cells with high expression could be over-represented, although the groups did not differ in activation or CD3 levels. Naive, central memory and regulatory TCRB repertoires appeared more similar among patients than among healthy donors. Patients with type 1 diabetes made fewer insertions and deleted more nucleotides at VDJ recombination sites, implying thymic rearrangement abnormalities. In all four CD4+ subsets, TCRB CDR3 length was moderately but significantly shorter in type 1 diabetes patients. Because the HLA sub-analyses included only small numbers of individuals, any influence of HLA type on TCRB rearrangement was left unresolved. PCR may preferentially amplify shorter templates, but because patient and control samples were amplified and corrected together, any resulting skew would affect both groups equally.

The sequence links TRBV6-4 to TRBJ2-1; the D gene cannot be resolved reliably. Source material: central memory CD4+ T cells from blood. This TCR was recovered from a man between 18 and 35 years old in good health. CDR3 sequence: CASSEYISQTYNEQFF. The nucleotide sequence is TGTGCCAGCAGTGAATACATAAGCCAAACGTACAATGAGCAGTTCTTC.